These 27 T cell receptor beta chains came from one sample sequenced in a study of T cell clonotyping in hematopoietic cell transplantation. Using immunoSEQ multiplex PCR, the repertoire was profiled, and TCRdb retains in-frame clones only, with some absent. This sample has roughly 50,000 clones; around 86% occur once, and the top ten carry roughly 6%. The time point here: recipient sample about 28 days before transplant, after cytoreduction. The specimen comprised peripheral blood mononuclear cells, sampled before stem cell transplant. The receptors shown here come from a man aged 55 to 70 with biphenotypic leukemia. Some clones in this sample may be carry-over from other donors' samples.

This clone has more than one count but fewer than ten. This sequence joins TRBV30 and TRBJ2-1; TRBD2 aligns across 8 bases. This CDR3 is 17 amino acids long. The V gene's germline CDR1 is GTSNPN and CDR2 SVGIG (reference sequence). Germline trimming cut 1 base from V and 3 bases from J; bases unmatched to any gene: 11. Here the CDR3 reads CAWSAGGGPGHYNEQFF. In DNA, the CDR3 is TGTGCCTGGAGTGCCGGCGGGGGGCCCGGTCACTACAATGAGCAGTTCTTC. The variable domain in full, completed from reference TRBV30 and TRBJ2-1, reads SQTIHQWPATLVQPVGSPLSLECTVEGTSNPNLYWYRQAAGRGLQLLFYSVGIGQISSEVPQNLSASRPQDRQFILSSKKLLLSDSGFYLCAWSAGGGPGHYNEQFFGPGTRLTVL.

This chain links TRBV7-9 with TRBJ2-7; TRBD2 is a possible D gene (5 bases). The CDR3 spans 15 residues. V lost 6 bases and J 1 base, leaving 16 bases between the germline ends. Looked up from germline, CDR1 is SEHNR and CDR2 is FQNEAQ (reference sequence). The CDR3 here is CASRRAAGLSYEQYF. The CDR3 nucleotides read TGTGCCAGCAGACGAGCGGCAGGCCTATCCTACGAGCAGTACTTC.

CDR3 bases: TGTGCCAGCACCGTCGAACAGGGAGGTGATGAAGCTTTCTTT. Protein product: CASTVEQGGDEAFF. The chain uses TRBV7-2 and TRBJ1-1, with D possibly TRBD1 on 6 matching bases. CDR1 and CDR2 (germline): SGHTA, FQGNSA. V lost 7 bases to trimming and J lost 7 bases, with 19 bases between them. This CDR3 has 14 residues.

The chain links TRBV4-3 to TRBJ1-3, with no clear D. The CDR3 runs 16 residues. V was shortened by 2 bases and J by 4 bases, with 15 bases between the two germline ends. Germline CDR1 and CDR2: LGHNA and YSLEER. The CDR3 loop reads CASSQYSGNRGNTIYF. The CDR3 region has the DNA TGCGCCAGCAGCCAATATAGTGGAAACAGAGGAAACACCATATATTTT.

This chain joins TRBV5-4 and TRBJ2-3; no clear D. Deletions cut 0 bases from V and 6 bases from J, with 8 bases between. Germline assignment: CDR1 SGHNT and CDR2 YYREEE (reference sequence). CDR3 length: 13 residues. In DNA form, the CDR3 reads TGTGCCAGCAGCTTGGCTGGTTCTGATACGCAGTATTTT. The encoded protein is CASSLAGSDTQYF.

The CDR3 DNA reads TGTGCCAGCTCCTTCGGTTACACAGATACGCAGTATTTT. This codes for CASSFGYTDTQYF. The chain has TRBV18 and TRBJ2-3; D gene ambiguous. Germline V gene lookup returns CDR1 KGHSH and CDR2 LQKENI. This CDR3 is 13 amino acids long. Trimming took 6 bases from V and 2 from J, leaving 9 bases between them.

CDR3 DNA: TGTGCCAGCAGCTTAGAATCACGGGGGACGCAGTATTTT. This codes for CASSLESRGTQYF. V gene TRBV7-9 combines with J gene TRBJ2-3; D is possibly TRBD2 (6 bases). Germline V gives CDR1 SEHNR, CDR2 FQNEAQ (reference sequence). V lost 1 base, J lost 9 bases, and 11 bases lay in between. The CDR3 loop spans 13 amino acids. Supplemented by reference TRBV7-9 and TRBJ2-3, the full variable domain reads DTGVSQNPRHKITKRGQNVTFRCDPISEHNRLYWYRQTLGQGPEFLTYFQNEAQLEKSRLLSDRFSAERPKGSFSTLEIQRTEQGDSAMYLCASSLESRGTQYFGPGTRLTVL.

This sequence joins TRBV7-2 and TRBJ2-5; possible D gene TRBD2, 5 bases. CDR1 is SGHTA and CDR2 is FQGNSA in the germline V gene. Trimming removed 3 bases from V and 5 bases from J, with 10 bases in between. CDR3 length: 13 amino acids. The CDR3 sequence is CASSLRAEETQYF. Written as DNA, the CDR3 is TGTGCCAGCAGCTTGAGGGCAGAGGAGACCCAGTACTTC.

The chain links TRBV30 to TRBJ2-2; TRBD2 matches at 8 bases. This CDR3 is 12 amino acids long. With V trimmed by 8 bases and J by 6 bases, 5 bases remained unmatched. CDR1 GTSNPN and CDR2 SVGIG come from the germline V gene (reference sequence). Here the CDR3 reads CARQRESGELFF. The CDR3, as DNA: TGTGCCCGCCAGCGGGAGTCCGGGGAGCTGTTTTTT. Full variable domain (missing parts from reference TRBV30 and TRBJ2-2): SQTIHQWPATLVQPVGSPLSLECTVEGTSNPNLYWYRQAAGRGLQLLFYSVGIGQISSEVPQNLSASRPQDRQFILSSKKLLLSDSGFYLCARQRESGELFFGEGSRLTVL.

This chain connects TRBV7-9 to TRBJ1-5, with a tentative D call TRBD1 (5 bases). The CDR3 contains 12 residues. CDR1 is SEHNR and CDR2 is FQNEAQ in the germline V gene (reference sequence). Deletions cut 11 bases from V and 2 bases from J, with 10 bases between. The CDR3 DNA reads TGTGCCGGGGGGAGGGGCAATCAGCCCCAGCATTTT. Residues: CAGGRGNQPQHF. The full variable domain, completed using reference TRBV7-9 and TRBJ1-5, is DTGVSQNPRHKITKRGQNVTFRCDPISEHNRLYWYRQTLGQGPEFLTYFQNEAQLEKSRLLSDRFSAERPKGSFSTLEIQRTEQGDSAMYLCAGGRGNQPQHFGDGTRLSIL.

DNA of the CDR3: TGTGCCAGCAGCCTGGAGGCGATGGGAGATACGCAGTATTTT. Translated, it gives CASSLEAMGDTQYF. V and J are TRBV5-4 and TRBJ2-3; a weak D match, TRBD2 (5 bases). From germline, CDR1 is SGHNT and CDR2 YYREEE (reference sequence). V gave up 4 bases and J gave up 5 bases, with 14 bases separating them. The CDR3 consists of 14 residues.

The chain has TRBV5-6 and TRBJ2-1; 11 nucleotides agree with TRBD2. This CDR3 comprises 16 residues. Germline V gives CDR1 SGHDT, CDR2 YYEEEE. V lost 3 bases, J lost 7 bases, and 9 bases stayed unmatched. CDR3 DNA sequence: TGTGCCAGCAGCTCTCACTCGACTAGCGGGATTAATGAGCAGTTCTTC. Protein product: CASSSHSTSGINEQFF. Supplemented by reference TRBV5-6 and TRBJ2-1, the full variable domain reads DAGVTQSPTHLIKTRGQQVTLRCSPKSGHDTVSWYQQALGQGPQFIFQYYEEEERQRGNFPDRFSGHQFPNYSSELNVNALLLGDSALYLCASSSHSTSGINEQFFGPGTRLTVL.

The DNA for the CDR3 is TGCGCCAGCAGCTTGGGGGGCCCGACCTACGAGCAGTACTTC. It yields the protein CASSLGGPTYEQYF. The chain joins TRBV5-1 to TRBJ2-7, with D possibly matching TRBD1 (5 bases). The germline CDR1 and CDR2 sequences are SGHRS and YFSETQ. The CDR3 runs 14 residues. Trimming shortened V by 0 bases and J by 2 bases, and 9 bases separated the two germline ends.

CDR3 region: CAWRALWTGRETQYF. CDR3 DNA: TGTGCCTGGAGGGCGCTGTGGACAGGCAGAGAGACCCAGTACTTC. V usage is TRBV30 and J usage is TRBJ2-5; 7 bases match TRBD1. The CDR3 contains 15 residues. The junction had 11 bases not matched to a gene; V was cut back by 3 bases and J by 4 bases. From germline, CDR1 is GTSNPN and CDR2 SVGIG (reference sequence).

V usage is TRBV2 and J usage is TRBJ1-2, with TRBD1 identical over 9 bases. The CDR3 has 13 residues. V lost 8 bases, J lost 3 bases, and 4 bases stayed unmatched. Germline V gene data show CDR1 as SNHLY and CDR2 as FYNNEI. CDR3 DNA sequence: TGTGCCAGCCAAAGGGACAGGGACTATGGCTACACCTTC. This codes for CASQRDRDYGYTF.

The chain links TRBV11-1 to TRBJ2-5; D possibly corresponds to TRBD2 (6 bases). Per the germline V gene, CDR1 is SGHAT and CDR2 is FQDESV (reference sequence). V gave up 5 bases and J gave up 2 bases, with 18 bases separating them. This CDR3 has 16 amino acids. The CDR3 loop reads CASSPMRASAQETQYF. The CDR3 DNA is TGTGCCAGCAGCCCGATGCGGGCTAGCGCACAAGAGACCCAGTACTTC.

This clone was found once. The gene calls are TRBV27 and TRBJ1-4, with a possible D match to TRBD1 (6 bases). This CDR3 has 15 residues. V shed 6 bases and J shed 4 bases, with 15 bases lying between them. Germline V lookup: CDR1 MNHEY, CDR2 SMNVEV (reference sequence). The CDR3 DNA is TGTGCCAGCAGAAATTTACAGGGAATTAATGAAAAACTGTTTTTT. Amino acid sequence: CASRNLQGINEKLFF. The whole variable domain, filled in from reference TRBV27 and TRBJ1-4, reads EAQVTQNPRYLITVTGKKLTVTCSQNMNHEYMSWYRQDPGLGLRQIYYSMNVEVTDKGDVPEGYKVSRKEKRNFPLILESPSPNQTSLYFCASRNLQGINEKLFFGSGTQLSVL.

The V and J genes are TRBV7-8 and TRBJ1-5; D not resolved. The germline CDR1 and CDR2 sequences are SGHVS and FQNEAQ. The ends were cut back, 4 bases at V and 6 bases at J, with 13 bases in the middle. CDR3 length: 14 residues. The CDR3 loop reads CASSSRSGSQPQHF. The CDR3 DNA is TGTGCCAGCAGCTCCCGGAGCGGGAGTCAGCCCCAGCATTTT.

This chain links TRBV30 with TRBJ2-3; 10 positions agree with TRBD2. Germline V gene sequence: CDR1 GTSNPN, CDR2 SVGIG (reference sequence). There are 15 residues in the CDR3. The V segment lost 4 bases and the J segment 2 bases; nucleotides outside the gene matches: 6. In DNA, the CDR3 is TGTGCCTGGATAAGCGGGAGGGCCCCCACAGATACGCAGTATTTT. This translates into CAWISGRAPTDTQYF. Full variable domain (remainder filled in from reference TRBV30 and TRBJ2-3): SQTIHQWPATLVQPVGSPLSLECTVEGTSNPNLYWYRQAAGRGLQLLFYSVGIGQISSEVPQNLSASRPQDRQFILSSKKLLLSDSGFYLCAWISGRAPTDTQYFGPGTRLTVL.

The chain uses TRBV25-1 and TRBJ2-5; the D gene is possibly TRBD2 (5 bases). Looked up from germline, CDR1 is MGHDK and CDR2 is SYGVNS. Trimming left V 5 bases short and J 4 bases short, with 14 bases between. The CDR3 loop spans 14 amino acids. CDR3 DNA sequence: TGTGCCAGCAGTAAACGGGGTGAGGGAGAGACCCAGTACTTC. It codes for CASSKRGEGETQYF.

The V and J genes are TRBV19 and TRBJ1-5, with a weak D call TRBD1 (6 bases). There are 16 residues in the CDR3. CDR1 is LNHDA and CDR2 is SQIVND in the germline V gene (reference sequence). V was clipped by 7 bases and J by 0 bases, with 16 bases between them. CDR3 coding DNA: TGTGCCAGTACCTCAGGGACACCTAATAGCAATCAGCCCCAGCATTTT. This translates into CASTSGTPNSNQPQHF.

This clone was counted a single time. V gene TRBV19 combines with J gene TRBJ1-5; D uncertain. The germline V gene encodes CDR1 LNHDA and CDR2 SQIVND (reference sequence). The CDR3 sequence is 14 residues long. The V and J ends lost 0 bases and 6 bases respectively, with 9 bases between them. CDR3 in amino acids: CASSIEEVGQPQHF. The DNA of the CDR3 is TGTGCCAGTAGTATAGAGGAGGTAGGTCAGCCCCAGCATTTT.

This CDR3 reads CAIKPSGRAVFGDTQYF. The CDR3 nucleotides read TGTGCCATCAAACCTAGCGGGAGGGCAGTATTTGGAGATACGCAGTATTTT. The chain links TRBV10-3 to TRBJ2-3, with 12 bases identical to TRBD2. Trimming removed 7 bases from V and 5 bases from J; junction bases left unmatched: 13. Germline loops: CDR1 ENHRY, CDR2 SYGVKD. This CDR3 has 17 amino acids.

This chain connects TRBV27 to TRBJ1-2; D not resolved. This CDR3 region has 13 residues. Germline V gene lookup returns CDR1 MNHEY and CDR2 SMNVEV (reference sequence). Trimming took off 0 bases at V and 2 bases at J, with 4 bases between the two ends. CDR3 in amino acids: CASSLSENYGYTF. CDR3 DNA: TGTGCCAGCAGTTTATCGGAAAACTATGGCTACACCTTC.

The chain links TRBV7-3 to TRBJ2-7; perhaps TRBD2 as D (5 bases). CDR3 size: 13 residues. Germline V gene lookup returns CDR1 SGHTA and CDR2 FQGTGA. V was pared by 5 bases and J by 4 bases, with 12 bases between. Written as DNA, the CDR3 is TGTGCCAGCAGCGCTAGCCTTGGGTACGAGCAGTACTTC. This encodes CASSASLGYEQYF.

The chain has TRBV27 and TRBJ1-2; D is unclear. There are 14 residues in the CDR3. Trimming stripped 3 bases from V and 6 bases from J, with 14 bases between. Germline values: CDR1 MNHEY, CDR2 SMNVEV (reference sequence). CDR3 sequence: CASSFTQKEDGYTF. For the CDR3, the DNA is TGTGCCAGCAGTTTCACCCAGAAGGAAGATGGCTACACCTTC.

J is TRBJ2-7 and V is TRBV9, with 10 bases identical to TRBD1. The CDR3 is 15 residues long. V lost 2 bases and J lost 1; bases outside the gene matches: 3. CDR1 is SGDLS, CDR2 YYNGEE, per germline. CDR3: CASSVDRGISYEQYF. CDR3 bases: TGTGCCAGCAGCGTGGACAGGGGGATATCCTACGAGCAGTACTTC.